This TCR beta chain appears in the sequencing data of a study of cytomegalovirus exposure and HLA in healthy donors. The CDR3 is made up of 13 amino acids. In germline, CDR1 is LGHNA, CDR2 YNFKEQ. V gave up 3 bases and J gave up 6 bases, with 9 bases separating them. The PCR ran on 60 Vbeta and 13 Jbeta primers. The table came from immunoSEQ multiplex PCR; TCRdb's copy has only in-frame clones and leaves some out. The sample shows over 150,000 clones, 60% to 80% of them seen only once. Sequencing was carried out using PBMCs. The chain carries TRBV4-2 and TRBJ2-1; the D gene is possibly TRBD1 (5 bases). This receptor was obtained from a woman between 25 and 40 years old in good health and CMV-seronegative. This chain's CDR3 is CASSQAGPNEQFF. CDR3 DNA: TGTGCCAGCAGCCAGGCAGGGCCCAATGAGCAGTTCTTC.